The T cell receptor (beta chain) described here comes from a study of blood T cell repertoires in COVID-19. Assay used: immunoSEQ multiplex PCR; TCRdb lists only in-frame clones, some missing. The table has about 130,000 clones, around 88% seen once. The junction had 13 bases not matched to a gene; V was cut back by 4 bases and J by 4 bases. CDR3 length: 18 amino acids. Germline CDR1 and CDR2: MNHNS and SASEGT. Sequencing was carried out using peripheral blood. This sequence was found in a middle-aged man with acute or convalescent COVID-19. V gene TRBV6-1 combines with J gene TRBJ1-1; the match to TRBD1 covers 12 bases. Here the CDR3 reads CASSGVWGQGARGTEAFF. The CDR3 DNA sequence: TGTGCCAGCAGTGGAGTTTGGGGACAGGGGGCGCGAGGCACTGAAGCTTTCTTT.